This passage covers 28 T cell receptor beta chains from one sample sequenced in a study of blood T cell repertoires in COVID-19. The assay was immunoSEQ multiplex PCR, and TCRdb's table has in-frame clones only and misses some. The data contain about 98,000 clones, roughly 80% of them seen just once; the ten biggest clones take up about 11%. Sequences were obtained from peripheral blood. The receptor source for this set is a woman over 75 with acute or convalescent COVID-19.

The chain carries TRBV7-2 and TRBJ2-7, with a tentative D call TRBD1 (6 bases). V was pared by 3 bases and J by 2 bases, with 8 bases between. The CDR3 contains 13 residues. Germline lookup yields CDR1 SGHTA and CDR2 FQGNSA. The CDR3 nucleotides are TGTGCCAGCAGCTTGGACAGAACCTACGAGCAGTACGTC. Protein product: CASSLDRTYEQYV.

This chain joins TRBV7-7 and TRBJ1-4; D not resolved. Germline values: CDR1 SSHAT, CDR2 FNYEAQ (reference sequence). The CDR3 sequence is 16 residues long. V shed 2 bases and J shed 6 bases, with 16 bases lying between them. The CDR3 loop reads CASSLCLIAGDEKLFF. For the CDR3, the DNA is TGTGCCAGCAGCTTATGTCTCATTGCGGGAGATGAAAAACTGTTTTTT.

The chain uses TRBV9 and TRBJ2-1; D may be TRBD2 (6 bases). Trimming stripped 0 bases from V and 0 bases from J, with 7 bases between. The germline CDR1 and CDR2 sequences are SGDLS and YYNGEE. This CDR3 has 15 residues. CDR3: CASSVGLVSYNEQFF. The CDR3 DNA reads TGTGCCAGCAGCGTAGGACTAGTCTCCTACAATGAGCAGTTCTTC.

CDR3 DNA: TGTGCCAGCGGGACAGGCAGCAATCAGCCCCAGCATTTT. Residues: CASGTGSNQPQHF. This chain connects TRBV9 to TRBJ1-5, with TRBD1 matching 8 bases. Trimming took 7 bases from V and 1 from J; bases not matched to a gene: 1. The CDR3 is 13 residues long. Looked up from germline, CDR1 is SGDLS and CDR2 is YYNGEE.

The chain carries TRBV3-1 (or the pseudogene TRBV3-2) and TRBJ2-3; tentatively, D is TRBD1 (6 bases). Trimming took off 1 base at V and 1 base at J, with 18 bases between the two ends. Germline assignment: CDR1 LGHDT and CDR2 YNNKEL (reference sequence). The CDR3 is 18 residues long. This CDR3 is CASSQVIGRGSGTDTQYF. As DNA, the CDR3 is TGTGCCAGCAGCCAAGTAATCGGCAGGGGCTCAGGCACAGATACGCAGTATTTT.

The count of this clone is one. The rearrangement joins TRBV6-5 to TRBJ2-3; the D gene is possibly TRBD2 (7 bases). Trimming took 6 bases from V and 4 from J, leaving 11 bases between them. The CDR3 spans 13 residues. The germline gives CDR1 MNHEY, CDR2 SVGAGI. The CDR3 here is CASRGGAADTQYF. In DNA, the CDR3 is TGTGCCAGCAGAGGGGGGGCCGCAGATACGCAGTATTTT.

The V call is TRBV6-5, the J call TRBJ1-1; 12 nucleotides align to TRBD1. The CDR3 contains 14 residues. J was trimmed by 4 bases and V by 6 bases; bases with no gene match: 3. Germline CDR1 is MNHEY and CDR2 is SVGAGI. CDR3 sequence: CASSGTGGGTEAFF. DNA of the CDR3: TGTGCCAGCAGCGGGACAGGGGGCGGCACTGAAGCTTTCTTT.

This clone was seen only once. The V gene is TRBV5-5, the J gene TRBJ1-5; D is perhaps TRBD1 (6 bases). This CDR3 contains 15 residues. Germline V gives CDR1 SGHKS, CDR2 YYEKEE (reference sequence). V was pared by 4 bases and J by 2 bases, with 13 bases between. CDR3 residues: CASSPQGWRNQPQHF. The CDR3 DNA is TGTGCCAGCAGCCCACAGGGATGGCGCAATCAGCCCCAGCATTTT.

As concerns this clone: At one of its ends the junction is not consistent with the germline gene, which may arise from a read error. This sequence joins TRBV18 and TRBJ1-2; 10 bases match TRBD1. In germline, CDR1 is KGHSH, CDR2 LQKENI. This CDR3 contains 15 residues. CDR3 bases: TGTGCCAGCTCATCACCGGGACAGGGGAACTATGGCTACACCTTC. It yields the protein CASSSPGQGNYGYTF.

The gene calls are TRBV19 and TRBJ2-1; 13 bases fit TRBD2. The V and J ends lost 3 bases and 9 bases, in that order; junction bases with no gene match: 5. The CDR3 totals 15 residues. The germline CDR1 and CDR2 sequences are LNHDA and SQIVND (reference sequence). Written as DNA, the CDR3 is TGTGCCAGTAGTATTTTCACTAGCGGGGGGGGTGAGCAGTTCTTC. Amino acid sequence: CASSIFTSGGGEQFF.

The genes are TRBV14 and TRBJ1-5; D is ambiguous. The CDR3 is 14 amino acids. CDR1 is SGHDN, CDR2 FVKESK, per germline. Trimming took 4 bases from V and 1 from J, leaving 8 bases between them. CDR3 residues: CASSPLGSNQPQHF. CDR3 coding DNA: TGTGCCAGCAGCCCACTAGGAAGCAATCAGCCCCAGCATTTT.

The genes are TRBV21-1 and TRBJ1-5; the DNA was not compared with TRBD1, the D call given in the table. TRBV21-1 is marked as a pseudogene. The CDR3 consists of 16 residues. CDR3 amino acids: CASSAWDRAINQPQHF. CDR3 in DNA: TGTGCCAGCAGCGCCTGGGACAGGGCAATCAATCAGCCCCAGCATTTT.

The chain is built from TRBV7-2 and TRBJ1-2, with 12 bases aligning to TRBD1. The trim removed 3 bases at V and 0 bases at J, leaving 8 bases unmatched. Germline V gives CDR1 SGHTA, CDR2 FQGNSA. The CDR3 is 18 residues long. The CDR3 reads CASSLYRDRGPANYGYTF. The CDR3 region has the DNA TGTGCCAGCAGCTTGTACCGGGACAGGGGGCCAGCTAACTATGGCTACACCTTC.

This sequence joins TRBV5-5 and TRBJ1-4; 9 bases map to TRBD1. Germline V gene data show CDR1 as SGHKS and CDR2 as YYEKEE (reference sequence). The CDR3 loop spans 14 amino acids. The V and J ends lost 4 bases and 6 bases, in that order; junction bases with no gene match: 4. CDR3 amino acids: CASSPDRGYEKLFF. In DNA, the CDR3 is TGTGCCAGCAGCCCCGACAGGGGGTATGAAAAACTGTTTTTT.

The V call is TRBV30, the J call TRBJ1-6; weak D call: TRBD1 (6 bases). The CDR3 is 13 amino acids. V dropped 2 bases and J dropped 10 bases, with 12 bases sitting between them. Germline values: CDR1 GTSNPN, CDR2 SVGIG (reference sequence). The CDR3, as DNA: TGTGCCTGGAGTAGACCAGGGGAATCACCCCTCCACTTT. Its translation: CAWSRPGESPLHF.

The V call is TRBV9, the J call TRBJ1-3; 7 nucleotides match TRBD1. The CDR3 runs to 16 residues. In germline, CDR1 is SGDLS, CDR2 YYNGEE. J was trimmed by 7 bases and V by 3 bases; bases with no gene match: 13. The CDR3 here is CASSASTGINGNTIYF. The CDR3 DNA sequence: TGTGCCAGCAGCGCCTCGACAGGGATTAATGGTAACACCATATATTTT. The complete variable domain, with remaining parts taken from reference TRBV9 and TRBJ1-3, reads DSGVTQTPKHLITATGQRVTLRCSPRSGDLSVYWYQQSLDQGLQFLIQYYNGEERAKGNILERFSAQQFPDLHSELNLSSLELGDSALYFCASSASTGINGNTIYFGEGSWLTVV.

The chain recombines TRBV11-2 with TRBJ1-6, with 8 bases identical to TRBD1. The CDR3 has 16 residues. Germline CDR1 SGHAT, CDR2 FQNNGV. Trimming cost V 1 base and J 6 bases; bases outside gene matches: 5. The CDR3 loop is CASSLAMDRVNSPLHF. The CDR3 nucleotides read TGTGCCAGCAGCTTAGCCATGGACAGGGTTAATTCACCCCTCCACTTT. Together with reference TRBV11-2 and TRBJ1-6, the CDR3 gives the full variable domain: EAGVAQSPRYKIIEKRQSVAFWCNPISGHATLYWYQQILGQGPKLLIQFQNNGVVDDSQLPKDRFSAERLKGVDSTLKIQPAKLEDSAVYLCASSLAMDRVNSPLHFGNGTRLTVT.

CDR3 loop: CASSLISGNTIYF. Written as DNA, the CDR3 is TGCGCCAGCAGTCTTATCTCTGGAAACACCATATATTTT. V usage is TRBV10-2 and J usage is TRBJ1-3; D ambiguous. Germline V gene lookup returns CDR1 WSHSY and CDR2 SAAADI. V lost 5 bases to trimming and J lost 0 bases, with 5 bases between them. CDR3 length: 13 residues.

This chain uses TRBV5-4 with TRBJ1-1; 8 bases fit TRBD1. Germline lookup yields CDR1 SGHNT and CDR2 YYREEE (reference sequence). The trim removed 4 bases at V and 4 bases at J, leaving 6 bases unmatched. This CDR3 spans 14 amino acids. The CDR3 nucleotides are TGTGCCAGCAGCATCAGGGGGCAGATCACTGAAGCTTTCTTT. Translated: CASSIRGQITEAFF.

This chain uses TRBV6-5 with TRBJ1-5; the D gene is possibly TRBD1 (5 bases). Deletions cut 6 bases from V and 2 bases from J, with 8 bases between. The CDR3 loop spans 13 amino acids. Germline V CDR1 and CDR2: MNHEY, SVGAGI. In DNA form, the CDR3 reads TGTGCCAGCAGCCCCAGGGGCAATCAGCCCCAGCATTTT. Translation gives CASSPRGNQPQHF.

The chain uses TRBV4-1 and TRBJ1-4; the match to TRBD1 covers 7 bases. Germline V gene lookup returns CDR1 MGHRA and CDR2 YSYEKL. Trimming took 0 bases from V and 4 from J; bases not matched to a gene: 8. This CDR3 contains 17 residues. CDR3 DNA sequence: TGCGCCAGCAGCCAAGATCCTCCAGGGGGGAGTAATGAAAAACTGTTTTTT. Protein product: CASSQDPPGGSNEKLFF.

CDR3: CASNRLGGANSPLHF. The CDR3 nucleotides read TGTGCCAGCAATCGGTTGGGGGGGGCTAATTCACCCCTCCACTTT. The chain uses TRBV9 and TRBJ1-6; D may be TRBD1 (6 bases). This CDR3 is built from 15 residues. Germline-derived CDR1 and CDR2 are SGDLS and YYNGEE. Trimming pared 6 bases from V and 6 bases from J, leaving 16 bases between.

The gene calls are TRBV11-1 and TRBJ2-3; 8 nucleotides line up with TRBD2. The CDR3 has 16 amino acids. Germline lookup yields CDR1 SGHAT and CDR2 FQDESV (reference sequence). V shed 5 bases, J shed 3 bases, and the junction held 10 bases outside the gene matches. The CDR3 sequence: CASSPWSGGPTDTQYF. The DNA for the CDR3 is TGTGCCAGCAGCCCCTGGTCGGGGGGGCCTACAGATACGCAGTATTTT.

The V and J genes are TRBV2 and TRBJ1-5; 10 nucleotides match TRBD1. The CDR3 contains 15 residues. The V segment lost 4 bases and the J segment 3 bases; nucleotides outside the gene matches: 3. The germline V gene has CDR1 SNHLY and CDR2 FYNNEI. The CDR3 DNA reads TGTGCCAGCAGTGGACAGGGGGCTATCAATCAGCCCCAGCATTTT. It encodes CASSGQGAINQPQHF.

This chain uses TRBV10-2 with TRBJ1-2, with no clear D. Germline V gene sequence: CDR1 WSHSY, CDR2 SAAADI. V was pared by 1 base and J by 6 bases, with 12 bases between. This CDR3 contains 14 residues. CDR3 in amino acids: CASSEYGHIDGYTF. CDR3 DNA: TGCGCCAGCAGTGAGTATGGGCACATTGATGGCTACACCTTC.

This clone was recorded only once. The V gene is TRBV20-1, the J gene TRBJ1-1; D ambiguous. V was trimmed by 8 bases and J by 2 bases, leaving 9 bases between them. This CDR3 region has 11 residues. In germline, CDR1 is DFQATT, CDR2 SNEGSKA (reference sequence). CDR3 residues: CSFSDNTEAFF. Here the CDR3 DNA reads TGCAGTTTCAGCGATAACACTGAAGCTTTCTTT.

V gene TRBV7-2 combines with J gene TRBJ2-7; TRBD1 agrees at 8 bases. Germline V CDR1 and CDR2: SGHTA, FQGNSA. This CDR3 spans 15 amino acids. After removal of 4 bases from V and 6 bases from J, the junction contained 11 bases not matched to a gene. The CDR3 here is CASSSSGDRSREQYF. The DNA for the CDR3 is TGTGCCAGCAGCTCTTCCGGGGACAGGAGTCGCGAGCAGTACTTC.

The chain has TRBV7-9 and TRBJ1-2; 7 positions agree with TRBD1. The CDR3 is made up of 13 amino acids. V gave up 5 bases and J gave up 2 bases; unmatched junction bases: 2. From germline, CDR1 is SEHNR and CDR2 FQNEAQ (reference sequence). Here the CDR3 DNA reads TGTGCCAGCAGCGCGGACAGGAACTATGGCTACACCTTC. This translates into CASSADRNYGYTF.